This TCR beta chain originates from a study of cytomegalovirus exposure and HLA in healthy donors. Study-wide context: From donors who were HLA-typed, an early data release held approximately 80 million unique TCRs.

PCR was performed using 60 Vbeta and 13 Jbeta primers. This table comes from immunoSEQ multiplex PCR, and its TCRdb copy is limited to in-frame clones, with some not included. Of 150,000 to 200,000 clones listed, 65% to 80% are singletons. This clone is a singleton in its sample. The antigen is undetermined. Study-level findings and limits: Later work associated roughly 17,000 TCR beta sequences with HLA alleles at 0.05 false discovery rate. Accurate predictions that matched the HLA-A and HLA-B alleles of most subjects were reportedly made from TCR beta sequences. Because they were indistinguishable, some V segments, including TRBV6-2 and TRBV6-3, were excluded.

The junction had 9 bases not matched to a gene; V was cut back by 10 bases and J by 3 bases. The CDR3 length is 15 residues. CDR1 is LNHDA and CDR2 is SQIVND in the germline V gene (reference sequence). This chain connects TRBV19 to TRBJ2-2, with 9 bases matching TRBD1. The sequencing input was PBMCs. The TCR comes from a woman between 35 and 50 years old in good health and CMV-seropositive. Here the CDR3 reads CAISTGTGYTGELFF. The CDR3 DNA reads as TGTGCCATCTCAACTGGGACAGGGTACACCGGGGAGCTGTTTTTT.